The 2 T cell receptor beta chains below all came from one sample that was sequenced in a study of cytomegalovirus exposure and HLA in healthy donors. Primers for the PCR totalled 60 Vbeta and 13 Jbeta. Sequenced by immunoSEQ multiplex PCR; TCRdb stores in-frame clones only, minus some. The sample table includes fewer than 70,000 clones. Sequenced sample: PBMCs. The source of these receptors is a woman aged 18 to 35 in good health and CMV-seronegative.

This rearrangement joins TRBV18 to TRBJ1-1; the D gene is possibly TRBD1 (5 bases). The CDR3 totals 18 residues. The V end lost 2 bases, the J end lost 8 bases, and 27 bases lay between the germline ends. The V gene's germline CDR1 is KGHSH and CDR2 LQKENI. In nucleotides, the CDR3 is TGTGCCAGCTCACCATTAGGCAGGGTTGGGCTGAGCTTGCCAGAAGCTTTCTTT. It translates to CASSPLGRVGLSLPEAFF.

The J gene is TRBJ2-5, the V gene TRBV5-6, with D possibly TRBD2 on 6 matching bases. Trimming stripped 3 bases from V and 9 bases from J, with 21 bases between. Germline assignment: CDR1 SGHDT and CDR2 YYEEEE. This CDR3 has 15 amino acids. Here the CDR3 reads CASSSPGTAYEAQYF. The CDR3 DNA sequence: TGTGCCAGCAGCTCCCCCGGGACTGCGTATGAGGCCCAGTACTTC.